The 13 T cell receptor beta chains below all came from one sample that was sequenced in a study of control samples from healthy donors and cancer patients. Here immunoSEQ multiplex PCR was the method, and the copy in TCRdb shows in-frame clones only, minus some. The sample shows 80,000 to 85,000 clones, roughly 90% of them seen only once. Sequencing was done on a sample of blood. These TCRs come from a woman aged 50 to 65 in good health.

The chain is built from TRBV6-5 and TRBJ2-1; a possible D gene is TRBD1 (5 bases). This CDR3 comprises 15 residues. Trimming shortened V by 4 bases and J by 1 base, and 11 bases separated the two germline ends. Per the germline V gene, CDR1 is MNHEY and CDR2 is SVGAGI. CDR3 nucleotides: TGTGCCAGCAGTTCCAGACAGAGTTCCTACAATGAGCAGTTCTTC. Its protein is CASSSRQSSYNEQFF.

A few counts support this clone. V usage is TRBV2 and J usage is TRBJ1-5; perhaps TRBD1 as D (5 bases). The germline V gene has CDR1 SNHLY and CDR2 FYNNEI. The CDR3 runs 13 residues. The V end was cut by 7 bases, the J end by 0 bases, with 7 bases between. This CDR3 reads CASMGDSNQPQHF. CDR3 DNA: TGTGCCAGCATGGGGGATAGCAATCAGCCCCAGCATTTT.

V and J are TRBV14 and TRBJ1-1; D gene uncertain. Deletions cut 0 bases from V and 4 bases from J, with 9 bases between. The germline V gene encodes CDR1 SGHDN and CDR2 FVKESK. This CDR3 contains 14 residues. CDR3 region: CASSQDYRGTEAFF. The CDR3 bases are TGTGCCAGCAGCCAAGATTATCGGGGCACTGAAGCTTTCTTT. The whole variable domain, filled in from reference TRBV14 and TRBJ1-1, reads EAGVTQFPSHSVIEKGQTVTLRCDPISGHDNLYWYRRVMGKEIKFLLHFVKESKQDESGMPNNRFLAERTGGTYSTLKVQPAELEDSGVYFCASSQDYRGTEAFFGQGTRLTVV.

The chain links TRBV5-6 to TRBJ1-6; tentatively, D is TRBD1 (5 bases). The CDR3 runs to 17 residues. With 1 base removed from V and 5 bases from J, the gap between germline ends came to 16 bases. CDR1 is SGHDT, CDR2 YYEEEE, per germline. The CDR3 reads CASSLLSGRDNNSPLHF. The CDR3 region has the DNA TGTGCCAGCAGCTTGCTGAGTGGCAGGGATAATAATTCACCCCTCCACTTT.

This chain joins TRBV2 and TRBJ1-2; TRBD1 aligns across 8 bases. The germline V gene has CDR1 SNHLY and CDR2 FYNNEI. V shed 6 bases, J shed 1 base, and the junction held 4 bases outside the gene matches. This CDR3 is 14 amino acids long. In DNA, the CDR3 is TGTGCCAGCAGCCAGGGACAGGATAACTATGGCTACACCTTC. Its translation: CASSQGQDNYGYTF.

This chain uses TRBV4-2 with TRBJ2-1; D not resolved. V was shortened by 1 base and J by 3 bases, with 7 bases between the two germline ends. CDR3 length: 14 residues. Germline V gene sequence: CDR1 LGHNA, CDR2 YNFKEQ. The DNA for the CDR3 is TGTGCCAGCAGCCAAGGGGAATACTACAATGAGCAGTTCTTC. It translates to CASSQGEYYNEQFF.

CDR3 DNA: TGTGCCAGCAGCCAAGATAGTGTACGGGTCCGGGGGCCCACAGATACGCAGTATTTT. Protein: CASSQDSVRVRGPTDTQYF. The V and J genes are TRBV3-1 (or the pseudogene TRBV3-2) and TRBJ2-3, with D tentatively TRBD1 or TRBD2 (6 bases each). Germline CDR1 LGHDT, CDR2 YNNKEL (reference sequence). With 0 bases removed from V and 2 bases from J, the gap between germline ends came to 21 bases. CDR3 size: 19 residues.

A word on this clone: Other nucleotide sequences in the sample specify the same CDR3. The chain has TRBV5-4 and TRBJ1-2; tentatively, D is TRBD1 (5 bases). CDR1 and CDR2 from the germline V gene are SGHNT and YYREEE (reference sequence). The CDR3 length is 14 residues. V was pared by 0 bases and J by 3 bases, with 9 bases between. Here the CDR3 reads CASSLGQGYYGYTF. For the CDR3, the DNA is TGTGCCAGCAGCTTGGGTCAGGGCTACTATGGCTACACCTTC.

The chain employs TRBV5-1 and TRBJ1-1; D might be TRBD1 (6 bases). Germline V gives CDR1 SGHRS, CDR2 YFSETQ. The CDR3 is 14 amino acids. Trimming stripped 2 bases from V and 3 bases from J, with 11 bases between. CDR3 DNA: TGCGCCAGCAGCTTTACAGGGAAGGACACTGAAGCTTTCTTT. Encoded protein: CASSFTGKDTEAFF.

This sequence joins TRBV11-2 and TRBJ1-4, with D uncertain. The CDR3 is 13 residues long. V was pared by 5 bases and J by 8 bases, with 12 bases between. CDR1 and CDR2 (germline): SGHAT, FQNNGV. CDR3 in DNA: TGTGCCAGCAGCCCCCACATTGGGGAAAAACTGTTTTTT. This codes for CASSPHIGEKLFF.

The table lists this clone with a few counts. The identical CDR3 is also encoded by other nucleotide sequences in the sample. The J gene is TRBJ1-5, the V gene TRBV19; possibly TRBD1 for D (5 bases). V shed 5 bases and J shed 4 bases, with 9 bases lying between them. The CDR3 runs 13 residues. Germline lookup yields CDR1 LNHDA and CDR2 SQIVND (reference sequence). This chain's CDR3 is CASSSRENQPQHF. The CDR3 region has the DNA TGTGCCAGTAGTTCCAGGGAGAATCAGCCCCAGCATTTT.

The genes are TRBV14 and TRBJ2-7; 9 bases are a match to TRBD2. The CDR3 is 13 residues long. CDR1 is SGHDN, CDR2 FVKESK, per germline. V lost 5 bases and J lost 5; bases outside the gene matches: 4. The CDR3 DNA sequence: TGTGCCAGCAGCGGGACTAGCTGGAACGAGCAGTACTTC. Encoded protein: CASSGTSWNEQYF.

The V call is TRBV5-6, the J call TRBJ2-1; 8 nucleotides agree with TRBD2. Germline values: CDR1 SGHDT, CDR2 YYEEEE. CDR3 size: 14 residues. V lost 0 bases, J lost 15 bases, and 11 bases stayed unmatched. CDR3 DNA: TGTGCCAGCAGCTTGGTCGGGAGCGGGGGAGCCGGGTTCTTC. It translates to CASSLVGSGGAGFF.